This T cell receptor (beta chain) was observed in a study of T-cell memory formation after mild COVID-19. On the study more broadly: TCR clusters were mostly donor specific.

Germline V lookup: CDR1 SGHVS, CDR2 FNYEAQ. Trimming took off 2 bases at V and 6 bases at J, with 15 bases between the two ends. The CDR3 loop spans 15 amino acids. Study-level findings and limits: From day 15 to 85, contracting clones were balanced between CD4 and CD8, whereas later expanders leaned toward CD4+.

As concerns this clonotype: What it binds is unknown.

TCRdb re-called the 5' RACE reads with MiXCR, one entry per CDR3 protein. The repertoire includes a few hundred thousand distinct CDR3 sequences, 15% to 20% of them detected once, and roughly 21% sits in the top ten. The material sequenced was PBMCs or a T cell subset sorted from them (not recorded which). The V gene is TRBV7-6, the J gene TRBJ2-3; possible D gene TRBD2, 6 bases. This clonotype was obtained from a man aged 18 to 35 who had mild COVID-19 (a few samples of this study predate the infection). Cell type and time point are not known. CDR3 nucleotides: TGTGCCAGCAGCTTAACCGTCCCGGGGGAGGATACGCAGTATTTT. Its translation is CASSLTVPGEDTQYF.